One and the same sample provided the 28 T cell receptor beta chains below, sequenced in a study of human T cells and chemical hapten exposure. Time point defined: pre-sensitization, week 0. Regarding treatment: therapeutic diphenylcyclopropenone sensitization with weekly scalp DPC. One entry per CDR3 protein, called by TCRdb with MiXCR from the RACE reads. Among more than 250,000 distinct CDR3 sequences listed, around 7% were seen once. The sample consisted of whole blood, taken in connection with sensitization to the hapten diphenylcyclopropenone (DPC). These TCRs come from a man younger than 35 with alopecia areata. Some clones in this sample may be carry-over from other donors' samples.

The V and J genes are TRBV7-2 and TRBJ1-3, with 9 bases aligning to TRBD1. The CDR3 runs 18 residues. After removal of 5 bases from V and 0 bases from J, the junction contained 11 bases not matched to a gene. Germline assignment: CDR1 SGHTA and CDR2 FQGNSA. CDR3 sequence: CASSISGTGIYSGNTIYF. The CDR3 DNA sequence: TGTGCCAGCAGCATTTCCGGGACAGGGATATACTCTGGAAACACCATATATTTT.

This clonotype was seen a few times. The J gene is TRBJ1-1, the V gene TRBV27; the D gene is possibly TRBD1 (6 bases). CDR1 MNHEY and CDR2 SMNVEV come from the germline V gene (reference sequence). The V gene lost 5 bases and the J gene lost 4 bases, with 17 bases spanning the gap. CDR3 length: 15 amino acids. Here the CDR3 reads CASSTTSTGFTEAFF. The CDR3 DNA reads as TGTGCCAGCAGTACGACTTCCACAGGGTTCACTGAAGCTTTCTTT.

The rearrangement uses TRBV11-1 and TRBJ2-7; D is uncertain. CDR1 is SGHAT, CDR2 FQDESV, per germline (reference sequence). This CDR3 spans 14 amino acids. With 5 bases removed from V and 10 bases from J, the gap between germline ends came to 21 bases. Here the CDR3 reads CASSKTQAEHKQYF. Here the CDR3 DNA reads TGTGCCAGCAGCAAAACCCAGGCAGAACACAAACAGTACTTC.

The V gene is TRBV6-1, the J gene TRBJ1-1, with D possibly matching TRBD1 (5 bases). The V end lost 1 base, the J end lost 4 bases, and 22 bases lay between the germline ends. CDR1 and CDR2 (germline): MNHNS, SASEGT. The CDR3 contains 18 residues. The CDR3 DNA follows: TGTGCCAGCAGTGAAGTAGCCCCTTACAACGGGGCCGTCACTGAAGCTTTCTTT. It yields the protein CASSEVAPYNGAVTEAFF.

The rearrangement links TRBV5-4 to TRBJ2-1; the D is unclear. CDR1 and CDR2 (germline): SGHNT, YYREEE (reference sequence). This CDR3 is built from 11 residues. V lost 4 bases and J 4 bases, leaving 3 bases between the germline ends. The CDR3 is CASSIYNEQFF. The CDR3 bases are TGTGCCAGCAGCATATACAATGAGCAGTTCTTC.

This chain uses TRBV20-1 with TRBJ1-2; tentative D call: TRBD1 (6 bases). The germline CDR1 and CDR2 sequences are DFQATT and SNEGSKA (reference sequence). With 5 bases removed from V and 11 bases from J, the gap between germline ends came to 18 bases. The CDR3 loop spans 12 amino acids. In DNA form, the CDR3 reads TGCAGTGCTCGTCAGGGGCCCTTTTTATACACCTTC. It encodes CSARQGPFLYTF.

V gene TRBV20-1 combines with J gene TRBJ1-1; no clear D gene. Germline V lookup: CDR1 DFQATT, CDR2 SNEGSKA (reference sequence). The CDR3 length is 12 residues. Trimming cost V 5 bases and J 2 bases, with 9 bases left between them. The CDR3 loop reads CSALDPNTEAFF. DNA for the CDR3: TGCAGTGCTCTTGACCCTAACACTGAAGCTTTCTTT.

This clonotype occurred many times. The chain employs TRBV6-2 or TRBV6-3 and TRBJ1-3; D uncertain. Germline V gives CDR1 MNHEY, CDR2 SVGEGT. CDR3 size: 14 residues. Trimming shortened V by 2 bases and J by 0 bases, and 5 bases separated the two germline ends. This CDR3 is CASSYRSSGNTIYF. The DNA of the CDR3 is TGTGCCAGCAGTTACCGGAGCTCTGGAAACACCATATATTTT.

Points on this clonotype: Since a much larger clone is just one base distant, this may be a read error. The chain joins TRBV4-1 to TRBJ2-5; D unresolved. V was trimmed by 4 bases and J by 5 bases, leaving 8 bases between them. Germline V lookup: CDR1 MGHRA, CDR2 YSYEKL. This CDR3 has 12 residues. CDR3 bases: TGCGCCAGCAGCCCCTCGATGGAGACCCAGTACTTC. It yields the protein CASSPSMETQYF.

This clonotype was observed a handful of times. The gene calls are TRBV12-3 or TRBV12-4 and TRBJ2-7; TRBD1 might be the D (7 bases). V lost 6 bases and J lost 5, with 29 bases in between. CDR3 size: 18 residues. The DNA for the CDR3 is TGTGCCAGCAGCCGTCTCAGGGGGAGAGGGGGGACCTCAGACGAGCAGTACTTC. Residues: CASSRLRGRGGTSDEQYF.

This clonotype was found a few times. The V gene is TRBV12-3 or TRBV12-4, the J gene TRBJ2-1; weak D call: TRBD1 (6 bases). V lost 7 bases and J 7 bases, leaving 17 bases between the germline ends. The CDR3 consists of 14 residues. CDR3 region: CASTLLKGDNEQFF. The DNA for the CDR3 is TGTGCCAGCACCCTTCTGAAGGGGGATAATGAGCAGTTCTTC.

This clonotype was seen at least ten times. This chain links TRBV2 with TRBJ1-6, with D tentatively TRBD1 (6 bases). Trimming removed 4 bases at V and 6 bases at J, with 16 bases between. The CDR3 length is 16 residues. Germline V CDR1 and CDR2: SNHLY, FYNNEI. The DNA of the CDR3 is TGTGCCAGCAGTGGGGGGGGCGCGGTCCTTAATTCACCCCTCCACTTT. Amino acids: CASSGGGAVLNSPLHF. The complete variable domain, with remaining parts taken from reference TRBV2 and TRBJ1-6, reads EPEVTQTPSHQVTQMGQEVILRCVPISNHLYFYWYRQILGQKVEFLVSFYNNEISEKSEIFDDQFSVERPDGSNFTLKIRSTKLEDSAMYFCASSGGGAVLNSPLHFGNGTRLTVT.

CDR3 bases: TGTGCCTGGAGTGTTACAGATTTCAGGAATTCACCCCTCCACTTT. This gives the protein CAWSVTDFRNSPLHF. The chain couples TRBV30 to TRBJ1-6; no reliable D call. The CDR3 spans 15 residues. CDR1 and CDR2 from the germline V gene are GTSNPN and SVGIG (reference sequence). Trimming stripped 0 bases from V and 7 bases from J, with 13 bases between. The variable domain in full, completed from reference TRBV30 and TRBJ1-6, reads SQTIHQWPATLVQPVGSPLSLECTVEGTSNPNLYWYRQAAGRGLQLLFYSVGIGQISSEVPQNLSASRPQDRQFILSSKKLLLSDSGFYLCAWSVTDFRNSPLHFGNGTRLTVT.

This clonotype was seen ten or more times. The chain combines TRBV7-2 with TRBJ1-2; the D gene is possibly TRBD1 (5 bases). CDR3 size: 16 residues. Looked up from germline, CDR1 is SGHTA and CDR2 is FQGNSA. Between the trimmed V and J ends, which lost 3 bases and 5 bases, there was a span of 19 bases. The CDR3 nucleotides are TGTGCCAGCAGCTTGTGGGACGATCCGGGCGGTTATGGCTACACCTTC. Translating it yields CASSLWDDPGGYGYTF.

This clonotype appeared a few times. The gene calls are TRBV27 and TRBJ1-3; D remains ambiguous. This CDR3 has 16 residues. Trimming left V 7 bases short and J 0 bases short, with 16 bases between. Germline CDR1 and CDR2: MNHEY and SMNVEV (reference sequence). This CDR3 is CASTPEGDFSGNTIYF. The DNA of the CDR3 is TGTGCCAGCACTCCCGAGGGAGATTTCTCTGGAAACACCATATATTTT.

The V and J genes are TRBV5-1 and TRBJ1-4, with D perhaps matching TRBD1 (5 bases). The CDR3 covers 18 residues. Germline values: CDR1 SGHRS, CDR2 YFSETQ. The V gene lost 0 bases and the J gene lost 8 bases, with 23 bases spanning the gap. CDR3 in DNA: TGCGCCAGCAGCTTGGACCCCCCCCTCCGACAGTCAGGGGAAAAACTGTTTTTT. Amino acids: CASSLDPPLRQSGEKLFF.

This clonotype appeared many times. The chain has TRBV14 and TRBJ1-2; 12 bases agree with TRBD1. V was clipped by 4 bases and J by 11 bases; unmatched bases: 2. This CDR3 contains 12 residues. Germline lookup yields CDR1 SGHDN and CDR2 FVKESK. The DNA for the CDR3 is TGTGCCAGCAGCCCGGGACAGGGGGCGTACACCTTC. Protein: CASSPGQGAYTF. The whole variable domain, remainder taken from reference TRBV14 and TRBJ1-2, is EAGVTQFPSHSVIEKGQTVTLRCDPISGHDNLYWYRRVMGKEIKFLLHFVKESKQDESGMPNNRFLAERTGGTYSTLKVQPAELEDSGVYFCASSPGQGAYTFGSGTRLTVV.

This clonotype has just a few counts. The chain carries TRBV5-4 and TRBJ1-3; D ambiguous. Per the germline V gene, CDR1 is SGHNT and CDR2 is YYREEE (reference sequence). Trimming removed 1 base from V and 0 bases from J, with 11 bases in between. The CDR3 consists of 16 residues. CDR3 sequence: CASSLTVGRSGNTIYF. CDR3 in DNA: TGTGCCAGCAGCTTGACGGTAGGCCGCTCTGGAAACACCATATATTTT. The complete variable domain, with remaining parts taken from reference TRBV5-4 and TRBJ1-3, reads ETGVTQSPTHLIKTRGQQVTLRCSSQSGHNTVSWYQQALGQGPQFIFQYYREEENGRGNFPPRFSGLQFPNYSSELNVNALELDDSALYLCASSLTVGRSGNTIYFGEGSWLTVV.

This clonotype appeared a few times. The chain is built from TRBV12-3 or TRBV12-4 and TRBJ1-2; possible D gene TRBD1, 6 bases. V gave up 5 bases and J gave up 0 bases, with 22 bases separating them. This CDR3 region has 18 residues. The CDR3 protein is CASSPPGGPKLTNYGYTF. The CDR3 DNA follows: TGTGCCAGCAGTCCCCCCGGGGGGCCTAAGCTTACTAACTATGGCTACACCTTC.

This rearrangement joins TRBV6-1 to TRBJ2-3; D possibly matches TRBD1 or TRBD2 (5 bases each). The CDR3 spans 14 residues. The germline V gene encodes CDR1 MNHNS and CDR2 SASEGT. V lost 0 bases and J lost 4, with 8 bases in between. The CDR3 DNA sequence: TGTGCCAGCAGTGAAGCGGGGGAAGCAGATACGCAGTATTTT. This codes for CASSEAGEADTQYF.

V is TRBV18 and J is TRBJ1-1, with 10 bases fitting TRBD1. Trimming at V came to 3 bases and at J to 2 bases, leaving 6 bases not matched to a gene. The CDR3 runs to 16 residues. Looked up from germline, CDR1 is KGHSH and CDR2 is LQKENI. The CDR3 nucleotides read TGTGCCAGCTCACCCCGGACAGGGGGAGCAAACACTGAAGCTTTCTTT. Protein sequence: CASSPRTGGANTEAFF.

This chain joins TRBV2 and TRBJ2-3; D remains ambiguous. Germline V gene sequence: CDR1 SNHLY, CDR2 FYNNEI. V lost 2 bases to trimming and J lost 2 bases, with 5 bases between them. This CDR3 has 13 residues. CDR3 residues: CASSEMFTDTQYF. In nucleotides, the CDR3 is TGTGCCAGCAGTGAAATGTTCACAGATACGCAGTATTTT.

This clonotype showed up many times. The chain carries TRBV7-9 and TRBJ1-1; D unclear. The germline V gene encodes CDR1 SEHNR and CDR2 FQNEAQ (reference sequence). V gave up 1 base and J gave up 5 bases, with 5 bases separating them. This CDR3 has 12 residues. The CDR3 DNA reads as TGTGCCAGCAGCTTAGTAGTGACTGAAGCTTTCTTT. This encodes CASSLVVTEAFF.

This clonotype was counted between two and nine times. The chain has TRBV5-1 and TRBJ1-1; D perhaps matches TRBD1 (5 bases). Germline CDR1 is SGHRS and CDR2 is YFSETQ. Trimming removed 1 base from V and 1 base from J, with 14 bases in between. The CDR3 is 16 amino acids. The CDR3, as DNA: TGCGCCAGCAGCTTGATAGGTAGTAGGGGGAACACTGAAGCTTTCTTT. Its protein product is CASSLIGSRGNTEAFF.

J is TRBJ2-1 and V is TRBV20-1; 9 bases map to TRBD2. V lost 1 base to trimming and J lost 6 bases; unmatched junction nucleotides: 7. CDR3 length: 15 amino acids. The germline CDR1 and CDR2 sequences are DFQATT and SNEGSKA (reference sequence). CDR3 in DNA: TGCAGTGCTAGAGTGCGGGGGGGACCGGGCAATGAGCAGTTCTTC. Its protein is CSARVRGGPGNEQFF.

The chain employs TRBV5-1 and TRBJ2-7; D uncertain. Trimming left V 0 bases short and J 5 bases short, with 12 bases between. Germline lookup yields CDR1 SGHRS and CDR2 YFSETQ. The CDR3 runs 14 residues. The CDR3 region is CASSLAQDHHEQYF. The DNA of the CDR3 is TGCGCCAGCAGCTTGGCGCAGGACCACCACGAGCAGTACTTC. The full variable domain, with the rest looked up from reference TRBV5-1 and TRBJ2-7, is KAGVTQTPRYLIKTRGQQVTLSCSPISGHRSVSWYQQTPGQGLQFLFEYFSETQRNKGNFPGRFSGRQFSNSRSEMNVSTLELGDSALYLCASSLAQDHHEQYFGPGTRLTVT.

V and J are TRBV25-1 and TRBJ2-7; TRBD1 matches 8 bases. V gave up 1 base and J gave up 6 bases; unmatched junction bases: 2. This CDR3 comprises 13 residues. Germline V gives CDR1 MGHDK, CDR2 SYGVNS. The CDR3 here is CASSEWDRSEQYF. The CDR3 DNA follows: TGTGCCAGCAGTGAATGGGACAGGAGCGAGCAGTACTTC.

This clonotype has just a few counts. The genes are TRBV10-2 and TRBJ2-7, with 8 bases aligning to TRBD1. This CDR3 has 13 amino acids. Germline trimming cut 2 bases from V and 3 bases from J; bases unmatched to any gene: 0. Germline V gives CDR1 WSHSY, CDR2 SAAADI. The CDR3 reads CASSETGGYEQYV. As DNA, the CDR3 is TGCGCCAGCAGTGAGACAGGGGGCTACGAGCAGTACGTC.